The present TCR beta chain was sequenced within a study of blood T cell repertoires in COVID-19. Donors were grouped by their self-reported clinical history. Recovered status applied to Cohort 3 donors who had two consecutive negative PCRs. It also applied to those with clearance or with symptom resolution. Trimming pared 0 bases from V and 12 bases from J, leaving 6 bases between. Germline loops: CDR1 SGHAT, CDR2 FQNNGV. The CDR3 is 11 residues long. Per the authors' pipeline: How many nucleated cells were present was estimated from reference gene primer amplification. Only in-frame clones appear in the TCRdb table, and some are missing; sequencing was by immunoSEQ multiplex PCR. D and trimming were read from the DNA, whereas the V and J calls and clone size are those reported in that table. The data contain 200,000 to 250,000 clones, about nine tenths of them singletons.

V is TRBV11-2 and J is TRBJ1-5; D is undetermined. This sequence originates from a young woman who had recovered from COVID-19. The sequenced sample consisted of PBMCs or T cells enriched from blood (not recorded which). This CDR3 reads CASSLEVGQHF. The DNA for the CDR3 is TGTGCCAGCAGCTTAGAAGTCGGCCAGCATTTT. Together with reference TRBV11-2 and TRBJ1-5, the CDR3 gives the full variable domain: EAGVAQSPRYKIIEKRQSVAFWCNPISGHATLYWYQQILGQGPKLLIQFQNNGVVDDSQLPKDRFSAERLKGVDSTLKIQPAKLEDSAVYLCASSLEVGQHFGDGTRLSIL.